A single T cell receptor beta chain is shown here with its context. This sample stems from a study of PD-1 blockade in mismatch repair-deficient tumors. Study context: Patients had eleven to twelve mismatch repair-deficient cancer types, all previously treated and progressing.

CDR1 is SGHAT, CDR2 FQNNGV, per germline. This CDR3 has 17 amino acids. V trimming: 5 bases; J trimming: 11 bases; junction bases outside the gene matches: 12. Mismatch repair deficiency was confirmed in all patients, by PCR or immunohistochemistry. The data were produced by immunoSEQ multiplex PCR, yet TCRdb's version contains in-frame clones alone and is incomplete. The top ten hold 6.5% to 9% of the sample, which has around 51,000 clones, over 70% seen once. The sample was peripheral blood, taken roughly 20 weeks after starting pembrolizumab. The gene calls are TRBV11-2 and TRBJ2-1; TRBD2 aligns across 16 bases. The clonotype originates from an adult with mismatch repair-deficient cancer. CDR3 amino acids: CASSPMGLAGGVGKQFF. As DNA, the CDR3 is TGTGCCAGCAGCCCTATGGGACTAGCGGGGGGGGTAGGGAAGCAGTTCTTC.